The present T cell receptor (beta chain) was sequenced within a study of T-cell memory formation after mild COVID-19. CDR1 and CDR2 (germline): SGDLS, YYNGEE. The V gene end was trimmed by 4 bases and the J gene end by 6 bases; junction bases not matched to a gene: 6. The CDR3 contains 13 residues. Using its own MiXCR run on the 5' RACE reads, TCRdb lists one record per CDR3 protein. Here the sample spans under 110,000 distinct CDR3 sequences, over 15% being singletons. The sample consisted of PBMCs or a T cell subset sorted from them (not recorded which). The sequence was obtained from an adult woman who had mild COVID-19 (a few samples of this study predate the infection). Cell type and time point are not known. This chain connects TRBV9 to TRBJ2-7, with 8 bases identical to TRBD1. CDR3: CASSQGQGTEQYF. As DNA, the CDR3 is TGTGCCAGCAGCCAAGGACAGGGTACCGAGCAGTACTTC.